The rows below give T cell receptor beta chains drawn from one sample of a study of T cell changes during pregnancy in multiple sclerosis. Clones were sequenced by immunoSEQ multiplex PCR, and TCRdb holds only the in-frame ones, with some missing. The data hold about 40,000 clones, with roughly 94% observed a single time. The sample here was peripheral blood, taken in the third trimester of pregnancy. These receptors originate from a female donor with multiple sclerosis, enrolled in a pregnancy study. CDR3s include the opening cysteine and the closing phenylalanine or tryptophan. D genes are given only for firm matches. For some rows the clone size is stated as once, few or many, or as a class when expanded; others skip it.

size,J,D,V,CDR3,DNA
.,TRBJ2-1,TRBD1,TRBV7-3,CASSLEDRGITYNEQFF,TGTGCCAGCAGCCTCGAGGACAGGGGAATTACCTACAATGAGCAGTTCTTC
.,TRBJ2-1,.,TRBV4-3,CASSQDRDIPYNEQFF,TGCGCCAGCAGCCAAGATCGGGACATCCCCTACAATGAGCAGTTCTTC
.,TRBJ2-7,.,TRBV27,CASSFRGLGEQYF,TGTGCCAGCAGTTTTCGGGGGTTGGGGGAGCAGTACTTC
.,TRBJ2-1,.,TRBV30,CAWTRANEQFF,TGTGCCTGGACCAGGGCCAATGAGCAGTTCTTC
.,TRBJ2-1,.,TRBV6-1,CASSAPGTAYNEQFF,TGTGCCAGCAGTGCTCCGGGAACCGCCTACAATGAGCAGTTCTTC
.,TRBJ1-2,TRBD1,TRBV14,CASSQLTGTGGDGYTF,TGTGCCAGCAGCCAACTTACCGGGACAGGGGGCGATGGCTACACCTTC
.,TRBJ1-4,.,TRBV19,CASSMAPDSATNEKLFF,TGTGCCAGTAGTATGGCCCCTGACAGTGCAACTAATGAAAAACTGTTTTTT
.,TRBJ2-7,.,TRBV2,CASSEFGGSSYEQYF,TGTGCCAGCAGTGAGTTTGGGGGGTCGAGCTACGAGCAGTACTTC
.,TRBJ2-1,TRBD2,TRBV6-1,CASSVRRSGEVENEQFF,TGTGCCAGCAGTGTGCGCCGAAGCGGGGAGGTCGAGAATGAGCAGTTCTTC
once,TRBJ2-5,TRBD1,TRBV6-5,CASSHRDRGETQYF,TGTGCCAGCAGTCACCGGGACAGGGGGGAGACCCAGTACTTC
.,TRBJ2-2,TRBD1,TRBV9,CASSLRDRADTGELFF,TGTGCCAGCAGCCTCCGGGACAGGGCAGACACCGGGGAGCTGTTTTTT
.,TRBJ1-4,.,TRBV9,CASSVQGEKLFF,TGTGCCAGCAGCGTACAGGGGGAAAAACTGTTTTTT
.,TRBJ2-2,TRBD2,TRBV7-8,CASSLLRGGITGELFF,TGTGCCAGCAGCTTATTGCGGGGGGGCATCACCGGGGAGCTGTTTTTT
.,TRBJ1-2,TRBD1,TRBV27,CASSSYGRGPGGYGYTF,TGTGCCAGCAGTTCGTACGGCAGGGGGCCCGGTGGCTATGGCTACACCTTC
.,TRBJ1-3,.,TRBV25-1,CASSTAGAGNTIYF,TGTGCCAGCAGTACGGCAGGGGCCGGAAACACCATATATTTT